The clone carrying this T cell receptor beta chain was recorded at least ten times. Its antigen remains unknown. RNA transcripts provided the source from which TCR beta CDR3 regions were amplified. In the first-round RT-PCR of the TCR CDR3, the HTBI primer set was used. TCRdb called the multiplex PCR reads again in MiXCR, with one record for every CDR3 protein. The data contain fewer than 450,000 distinct CDR3 sequences, about 18% of them singletons. This CDR3 has 13 amino acids. Germline CDR1 reads MDHEN; CDR2 reads SYDVKM. V was pared by 4 bases and J by 2 bases, with 9 bases between. The data originate from a study of T cells in Graves' hyperthyroidism and ophthalmopathy. Study outcomes and limitations: Stable hyperthyroidism was told apart from ophthalmopathy by a model built on 13 V-J features.

V usage is TRBV28 and J usage is TRBJ2-7; D unresolved. The clonotype comes from a woman aged 25 to 39 with Graves' hyperthyroidism that later progressed to Graves' ophthalmopathy. The sample was blood. The CDR3 region is CASSSGLTYEQYF. CDR3 coding DNA: TGTGCCAGCAGTTCGGGCCTCACCTACGAGCAGTACTTC.